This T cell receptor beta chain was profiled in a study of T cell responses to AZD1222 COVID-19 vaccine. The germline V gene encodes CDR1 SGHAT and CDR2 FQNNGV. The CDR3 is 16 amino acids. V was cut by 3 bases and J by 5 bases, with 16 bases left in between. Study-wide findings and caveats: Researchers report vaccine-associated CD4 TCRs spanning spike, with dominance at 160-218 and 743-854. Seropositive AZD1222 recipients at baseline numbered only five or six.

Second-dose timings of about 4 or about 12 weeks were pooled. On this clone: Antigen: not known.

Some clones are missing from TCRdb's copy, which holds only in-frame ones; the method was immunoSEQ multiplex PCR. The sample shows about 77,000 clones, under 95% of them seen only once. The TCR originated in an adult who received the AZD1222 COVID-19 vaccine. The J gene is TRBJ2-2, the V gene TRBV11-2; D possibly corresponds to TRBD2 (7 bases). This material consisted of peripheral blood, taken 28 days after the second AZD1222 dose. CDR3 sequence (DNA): TGTGCCAGCAGCTTGTCCGGGGGGCAAGGGACCGGGGAGCTGTTTTTT. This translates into CASSLSGGQGTGELFF. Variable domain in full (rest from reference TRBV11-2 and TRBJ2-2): EAGVAQSPRYKIIEKRQSVAFWCNPISGHATLYWYQQILGQGPKLLIQFQNNGVVDDSQLPKDRFSAERLKGVDSTLKIQPAKLEDSAVYLCASSLSGGQGTGELFFGEGSRLTVL.